This passage covers 12 T cell receptor beta chains from one sample sequenced in a study of early T cells in non-severe SARS-CoV-2 infection (dated by TCRdb to the early 2020s). Receptors were amplified or captured by 5' RACE. Sequencing used a NextSeq 500. Through fastp at Q25 and MiXCR, TCRdb rebuilt clones from the public reads, retaining in-frame beta chains. Rows with one shared CDR3 protein collapse into an entry with the most common genes and DNA. The sample profile shows about 72,000 distinct CDR3 sequences; 10% of them were found once. 6.5% to 8.5% of the sample rests with the top ten. The sample consisted of whole blood, taken at baseline. The receptors stem from an adult who was a healthcare worker with PCR-confirmed SARS-CoV-2 infection or an uninfected control (not recorded which).

This clonotype has just a few counts. The V and J genes are TRBV29-1 and TRBJ1-1; 7 nucleotides agree with TRBD1. Germline V gene sequence: CDR1 SQVTM, CDR2 ANQGSEA. The CDR3 is 14 residues long. V lost 7 bases and J lost 0; bases outside the gene matches: 8. CDR3 bases: TGCAGCGGCGTACAGGGGCCGGTGAACACTGAAGCTTTCTTT. It is translated as CSGVQGPVNTEAFF.

V and J are TRBV7-9 and TRBJ2-4; D gene unclear. Germline values: CDR1 SEHNR, CDR2 FQNEAQ (reference sequence). V was trimmed by 5 bases and J by 3 bases, leaving 11 bases between them. This CDR3 spans 14 amino acids. The CDR3 sequence is CASSPDDNKNIQYF. The CDR3, as DNA: TGTGCCAGCAGCCCAGATGACAACAAAAACATTCAGTACTTC.

There are many counts of this clonotype. V is TRBV5-1 and J is TRBJ2-7; D perhaps matches TRBD1 (6 bases). Germline V gene lookup returns CDR1 SGHRS and CDR2 YFSETQ. V was cut by 4 bases and J by 1 base, with 12 bases left in between. This CDR3 is built from 14 residues. CDR3 loop: CASSVFGTSYEQYF. The CDR3 DNA follows: TGCGCCAGCAGCGTCTTCGGGACATCCTACGAGCAGTACTTC.

Comment on this clonotype: Possible read error: a much larger clone is one base away. This chain uses TRBV7-9 with TRBJ2-5; D not resolved. This CDR3 is built from 15 residues. Germline CDR1 is SEHNR and CDR2 is FQNEAQ (reference sequence). V was trimmed by 1 base and J by 0 bases, leaving 9 bases between them. DNA of the CDR3: TGTGCCAGCAGCTTAGGGGCAGGCGACCAAGAGACCCAGTACTTC. Translating it yields CASSLGAGDQETQYF.

This clonotype was observed at least ten times. The chain joins TRBV2 to TRBJ2-2, with TRBD1 identical over 9 bases. This CDR3 spans 14 amino acids. The V gene end was trimmed by 5 bases and the J gene end by 6 bases; junction bases not matched to a gene: 4. The germline V gene encodes CDR1 SNHLY and CDR2 FYNNEI. CDR3 residues: CASSNNRGPGELFF. CDR3 nucleotides: TGTGCCAGCAGTAATAACAGGGGGCCCGGGGAGCTGTTTTTT.

V usage is TRBV10-3 and J usage is TRBJ1-6; 8 nucleotides agree with TRBD1. V was pared by 4 bases and J by 10 bases, with 9 bases of the junction left unmatched. The germline V gene has CDR1 ENHRY and CDR2 SYGVKD. The length of the CDR3 is 15 residues. The CDR3 nucleotides are TGTGCCATCAGTGCCTGGACAGGGCAGGGGTCACCCCTCCACTTT. Translation: CAISAWTGQGSPLHF.

This clonotype was recorded many times. The rearrangement uses TRBV10-3 and TRBJ1-5; maybe TRBD1 (5 bases). The CDR3 sequence is 15 residues long. V gave up 3 bases and J gave up 4 bases, with 13 bases separating them. Germline V gives CDR1 ENHRY, CDR2 SYGVKD. The CDR3 DNA reads as TGTGCCATCAGTGAAAGGGGTCAGCCAAATCAGCCCCAGCATTTT. Encoded protein: CAISERGQPNQPQHF.

This clonotype was found a few times. In DNA, the CDR3 is TGTGCCTGGACTACGGGGAGCTTTGATGGCTACACCTTC. This encodes CAWTTGSFDGYTF. The V call is TRBV30, the J call TRBJ1-2, with D hard to call. The CDR3 is made up of 13 amino acids. Germline lookup yields CDR1 GTSNPN and CDR2 SVGIG (reference sequence). Trimming removed 4 bases at V and 6 bases at J, with 15 bases between. Drawing the rest from reference TRBV30 and TRBJ1-2, the complete variable domain is SQTIHQWPATLVQPVGSPLSLECTVEGTSNPNLYWYRQAAGRGLQLLFYSVGIGQISSEVPQNLSASRPQDRQFILSSKKLLLSDSGFYLCAWTTGSFDGYTFGSGTRLTVV.

There are many counts of this clonotype. The chain joins TRBV12-5 to TRBJ1-1, with no clear D. The CDR3 is 15 amino acids. V lost 5 bases and J lost 0, with 13 bases in between. The germline CDR1 and CDR2 sequences are LGHNT and FRNRAP. CDR3 coding DNA: TGTGCTAGTGGTCCACGGGCTTTAATGAACACTGAAGCTTTCTTT. This gives the protein CASGPRALMNTEAFF.

This clonotype has a count of ten or more. The chain is built from TRBV10-3 and TRBJ2-1; weak D call: TRBD2 (6 bases). The CDR3 consists of 17 residues. CDR1 and CDR2 from the germline V gene are ENHRY and SYGVKD. The ends were cut back, 8 bases at V and 0 bases at J, with 20 bases in the middle. The CDR3 region has the DNA TGTGCCATCTCTCGGTCGGGCGGGGCCAGCTCCTACAATGAGCAGTTCTTC. Translation: CAISRSGGASSYNEQFF.

This clonotype was counted ten times or more. The chain employs TRBV5-4 and TRBJ2-1; D is possibly TRBD1 or TRBD2 (5 bases each). Trimming cost V 9 bases and J 1 base, with 23 bases left between them. The V gene's germline CDR1 is SGHNT and CDR2 YYREEE (reference sequence). The CDR3 totals 17 residues. The CDR3 is CATFKELGELSYNEQFF. The CDR3 DNA follows: TGTGCCACCTTCAAGGAATTGGGGGAATTATCCTACAATGAGCAGTTCTTC.

This clonotype was detected many times. V gene TRBV20-1 combines with J gene TRBJ2-3, with unresolved D. This CDR3 is 14 amino acids long. V was cut by 1 base and J by 2 bases, with 10 bases left in between. Germline values: CDR1 DFQATT, CDR2 SNEGSKA (reference sequence). The CDR3 sequence is CSARGSSPTDTQYF. As DNA, the CDR3 is TGCAGTGCTAGAGGTTCCTCCCCCACAGATACGCAGTATTTT.